This record concerns one TCR beta chain sequence. As yet, its antigen is unknown. The data originate from a study of OX40 agonist ivuxolimab in advanced cancers. Study-level results: Low normalized T-cell clonal expansion also characterized some of the nonresponders. Clonal expansion by week 6 occurred in CD4+ and CD8+ blood T cells (at 0.1 to 3.0 mg/kg).

Here immunoSEQ multiplex PCR was the method, and the copy in TCRdb shows in-frame clones only, minus some. This sample has tens of thousands of clones, with around four fifths found just once. CDR3 size: 15 residues. V was clipped by 3 bases and J by 7 bases; unmatched bases: 6. The germline V gene encodes CDR1 MNHEY and CDR2 SVGAGI. The sequence came from an adult with an advanced solid tumor such as melanoma, head and neck, liver or kidney cancer. Sample: CD4+ or CD8+ T cells sorted from blood, taken in a trial of the OX40 agonist ivuxolimab. The chain has TRBV6-5 and TRBJ2-2; 9 bases fit TRBD1. CDR3 sequence (DNA): TGTGCCAGCAGTTATAGGACAGGGGCGAACGGGGAGCTGTTTTTT. Its translation is CASSYRTGANGELFF.